This TCR beta chain was recorded in a study of beta chain features in type 1 diabetes. General study findings and limits: Among all four CD4+ subsets, Type 1 diabetes patients had TCRB CDR3s that were moderately but significantly shorter.

The CDR3 runs to 16 residues. Germline-derived CDR1 and CDR2 are GTSNPN and SVGIG (reference sequence). V lost 2 bases, J lost 3 bases, and 10 bases stayed unmatched. This clone was detected only a few times. Its specificity is not known. Blood was collected once per donor into heparin, averaging about 110 mL. CD45RO/CCR7/CD25/CD127/CD95/CD27 sorting isolated CD4+ naive, central memory, regulatory and stem cell-like memory cells. Every isolated RNA sample was fully reverse transcribed, so sequencing captured expressed TCRB transcripts. Clones were sequenced by immunoSEQ multiplex PCR, and TCRdb holds only the in-frame ones, with some missing. This sample has 330,000 or so clones; roughly an eighth occur once, and the top ten carry over 0.008%.

The receptor's source is a woman aged 18-29 years with type 1 diabetes. Sequencing was carried out using naive CD4+ T cells from blood. This rearrangement joins TRBV30 to TRBJ2-1, with 7 positions matching TRBD2. For the CDR3, the DNA is TGTGCCTGGAGTAATGGGGTAGCGGGCCGCTACAATGAGCAGTTCTTC. Residues: CAWSNGVAGRYNEQFF.